One and the same sample provided the 31 T cell receptor beta chains below, sequenced in a study of beta chain features in type 1 diabetes. These receptors' antigens are unknown. General study points: Shortening of TCRB CDR3s, moderate but significant, appeared in all four CD4+ subsets of Type 1 diabetes patients.

Reverse transcription of all isolated RNA meant that expressed TCRB transcripts were sequenced. Generated by immunoSEQ multiplex PCR, the TCRdb table keeps only in-frame clones and is missing some. The sample includes 250,000 or so clones, roughly 22% of them seen just once. The specimen sequenced was naive CD4+ T cells from blood. Receptor source: a woman between 35 and 50 years old with type 1 diabetes.

V usage is TRBV30 and J usage is TRBJ1-5; D perhaps matches TRBD1 (5 bases). Per germline, CDR1 GTSNPN and CDR2 SVGIG (reference sequence). Trimming shortened V by 1 base and J by 6 bases, and 10 bases separated the two germline ends. The CDR3 runs to 13 residues. In DNA form, the CDR3 reads TGTGCCTGGAGTGAGCGGGGCGGTCAGCCCCAGCATTTT. This translates into CAWSERGGQPQHF.

This clone was seen more than once but under ten times. The CDR3 protein is CASSASRRDFNYGYTF. CDR3 sequence (DNA): TGTGCCAGCAGCGCCTCCCGCCGGGACTTTAACTATGGCTACACCTTC. This chain joins TRBV9 and TRBJ1-2; perhaps TRBD1 as D (5 bases). Germline CDR1 and CDR2: SGDLS and YYNGEE. The CDR3 runs to 16 residues. Trimming cost V 3 bases and J 1 base, with 16 bases left between them.

This clone has a handful of counts. This CDR3 is CASSLRGGDNEQFF. The CDR3 DNA reads as TGTGCCAGCAGCTTACGGGGAGGGGACAATGAGCAGTTCTTC. This sequence joins TRBV7-9 and TRBJ2-1; the match to TRBD2 covers 7 bases. Germline CDR1 is SEHNR and CDR2 is FQNEAQ (reference sequence). CDR3 length equals 14 residues. The V segment lost 2 bases and the J segment 5 bases; nucleotides outside the gene matches: 3. The variable domain in full, with the rest retrieved from reference TRBV7-9 and TRBJ2-1, is DTGVSQNPRHKITKRGQNVTFRCDPISEHNRLYWYRQTLGQGPEFLTYFQNEAQLEKSRLLSDRFSAERPKGSFSTLEIQRTEQGDSAMYLCASSLRGGDNEQFFGPGTRLTVL.

The sample holds a few counts of this clone. This chain joins TRBV7-2 and TRBJ1-2; D gene uncertain. This CDR3 is 14 amino acids long. Trimming pared 3 bases from V and 1 base from J, leaving 9 bases between. CDR1 is SGHTA and CDR2 is FQGNSA in the germline V gene. The CDR3 nucleotides are TGTGCCAGCAGCTTCTTGGTAGTTAACTATGGCTACACCTTC. Translation: CASSFLVVNYGYTF.

The chain couples TRBV7-9 to TRBJ2-3; tentatively, D is TRBD2 (5 bases). Germline CDR1 reads SEHNR; CDR2 reads FQNEAQ (reference sequence). Trimming took 5 bases from V and 8 from J, leaving 17 bases between them. CDR3 length: 14 residues. CDR3 coding DNA: TGTGCCAGCAGCACGGACTCAACCTCGGGTACGCAGTATTTT. Translation gives CASSTDSTSGTQYF. The whole variable domain, remainder taken from reference TRBV7-9 and TRBJ2-3, is DTGVSQNPRHKITKRGQNVTFRCDPISEHNRLYWYRQTLGQGPEFLTYFQNEAQLEKSRLLSDRFSAERPKGSFSTLEIQRTEQGDSAMYLCASSTDSTSGTQYFGPGTRLTVL.

A few counts support this clone. This rearrangement joins TRBV6-6 to TRBJ1-2; 7 bases are shared with TRBD1. From germline, CDR1 is MNHNY and CDR2 SVGAGI (reference sequence). This CDR3 has 14 amino acids. V shed 5 bases, J shed 6 bases, and the junction held 9 bases outside the gene matches. The CDR3 DNA follows: TGTGCCAGCAGTAGTGACAGGGCCTCCCATGGCTACACCTTC. This sequence encodes CASSSDRASHGYTF.

This clone was found a few times. The V gene is TRBV28, the J gene TRBJ2-7; 12 positions match TRBD1. This CDR3 is built from 15 residues. V shed 5 bases, J shed 7 bases, and the junction held 9 bases outside the gene matches. Germline CDR1 reads MDHEN; CDR2 reads SYDVKM. The chain's CDR3 is CASSLGTGGVEEQYF. The CDR3 DNA reads as TGTGCCAGCAGTCTCGGGACAGGGGGCGTAGAAGAGCAGTACTTC.

The rearrangement joins TRBV9 to TRBJ2-7; TRBD2 matches 9 bases. Per the germline V gene, CDR1 is SGDLS and CDR2 is YYNGEE. This CDR3 region has 16 residues. V gave up 3 bases and J gave up 2 bases; unmatched junction bases: 9. CDR3 coding DNA: TGTGCCAGCAGCGCCGACGCGGGGGGGAACGCCTACGAGCAGTACTTC. Encoded protein: CASSADAGGNAYEQYF.

This chain joins TRBV6-6 and TRBJ1-2; D may be TRBD1 (5 bases). CDR1 and CDR2 (germline): MNHNY, SVGAGI (reference sequence). V was shortened by 0 bases and J by 6 bases, with 11 bases between the two germline ends. This CDR3 contains 14 residues. The CDR3 is CASSYSIQGNGYTF. DNA for the CDR3: TGTGCCAGCAGTTACTCGATTCAGGGCAATGGCTACACCTTC.

This clone appeared a single time. This rearrangement joins TRBV5-1 to TRBJ2-1, with a tentative D call TRBD1 (6 bases). Germline V lookup: CDR1 SGHRS, CDR2 YFSETQ. The CDR3 contains 12 residues. V lost 3 bases to trimming and J lost 10 bases, with 11 bases between them. Here the CDR3 reads CASSWAGVEQFF. CDR3 DNA sequence: TGCGCCAGCAGCTGGGCAGGGGTCGAGCAGTTCTTC.

This clone was found a few times. V is TRBV29-1 and J is TRBJ2-7, with D maybe TRBD2 (6 bases). CDR1 and CDR2 (germline): SQVTM, ANQGSEA. CDR3 length: 12 amino acids. With 4 bases removed from V and 6 bases from J, the gap between germline ends came to 13 bases. CDR3: CSVGASGVEQYF. In nucleotides, the CDR3 is TGCAGCGTTGGCGCCTCGGGGGTCGAGCAGTACTTC.

This clone was seen a few times. The CDR3 DNA reads TGTGCCAGCAGTTTAAAATCGGGAGCCGGGGAGCTGTTTTTT. This codes for CASSLKSGAGELFF. This chain joins TRBV27 and TRBJ2-2, with a possible D match to TRBD2 (6 bases). The CDR3 contains 14 residues. Germline values: CDR1 MNHEY, CDR2 SMNVEV (reference sequence). Deletions cut 2 bases from V and 6 bases from J, with 10 bases between.

This clone was picked up one time. The chain uses TRBV2 and TRBJ1-5; D perhaps matches TRBD1 (5 bases). CDR1 is SNHLY and CDR2 is FYNNEI in the germline V gene. Trimming cost V 6 bases and J 2 bases, with 14 bases left between them. CDR3 length: 15 amino acids. CDR3 nucleotide sequence: TGTGCCAGCAGGCGAGGGGAGGTAGGCAATCAGCCCCAGCATTTT. Translating gives CASRRGEVGNQPQHF.

The chain has TRBV4-3 and TRBJ2-7; D is perhaps TRBD1 (6 bases). The V gene's germline CDR1 is LGHNA and CDR2 YSLEER. V lost 6 bases, J lost 0 bases, and 15 bases lay in between. CDR3 length equals 15 residues. The CDR3 here is CASSSFRTVSYEQYF. The CDR3 DNA reads TGCGCCAGCAGTTCCTTTCGGACAGTCTCCTACGAGCAGTACTTC.

This clone has more than one count but fewer than ten. This chain uses TRBV28 with TRBJ1-1; D is perhaps TRBD1 (6 bases). Germline V gene sequence: CDR1 MDHEN, CDR2 SYDVKM. CDR3 size: 15 residues. V dropped 3 bases and J dropped 1 base, with 12 bases sitting between them. CDR3 nucleotide sequence: TGTGCCAGCAGTTTTCCCCGACAGGCGAACACTGAAGCTTTCTTT. Translating gives CASSFPRQANTEAFF. Together with reference TRBV28 and TRBJ1-1, the CDR3 gives the full variable domain: DVKVTQSSRYLVKRTGEKVFLECVQDMDHENMFWYRQDPGLGLRLIYFSYDVKMKEKGDIPEGYSVSREKKERFSLILESASTNQTSMYLCASSFPRQANTEAFFGQGTRLTVV.

This clone has a handful of counts. This chain connects TRBV30 to TRBJ1-1; weak D call: TRBD1 (5 bases). CDR1 GTSNPN and CDR2 SVGIG come from the germline V gene (reference sequence). V was trimmed by 6 bases and J by 2 bases, leaving 16 bases between them. The CDR3 spans 14 residues. The CDR3 nucleotides are TGTGCCTGCGCGCTGGGGCAGCGCAACACTGAAGCTTTCTTT. Translated, it gives CACALGQRNTEAFF.

This clone has more than one count but fewer than ten. The same CDR3 is also encoded by other DNA sequences in this sample. The rearrangement links TRBV29-1 to TRBJ1-1; D gene uncertain. Germline V CDR1 and CDR2: SQVTM, ANQGSEA. V was shortened by 4 bases and J by 2 bases, with 8 bases between the two germline ends. CDR3 size: 12 residues. The CDR3 loop is CSVVPGNTEAFF. CDR3 nucleotides: TGCAGCGTTGTACCGGGAAACACTGAAGCTTTCTTT.

In nucleotides, the CDR3 is TGCGCCAGCAGCCATGAAGGGGGCTCGGGTCAGCCCCAGCATTTT. This sequence encodes CASSHEGGSGQPQHF. J is TRBJ1-5 and V is TRBV4-1; 7 nucleotides agree with TRBD1. The germline V gene has CDR1 MGHRA and CDR2 YSYEKL. The junction had 8 bases not matched to a gene; V was cut back by 3 bases and J by 6 bases. CDR3 length: 15 amino acids.

The chain employs TRBV9 and TRBJ2-5, with a tentative D call TRBD2 (6 bases). The CDR3 runs to 16 residues. The germline V and J ends were trimmed by 4 bases and 0 bases, with 16 bases remaining between them. Germline CDR1 is SGDLS and CDR2 is YYNGEE. In nucleotides, the CDR3 is TGTGCCAGCAGCCCCTTCGGGGGAGGCCACCAAGAGACCCAGTACTTC. Encoded protein: CASSPFGGGHQETQYF.

This clone was counted only a few times. The genes are TRBV5-1 and TRBJ1-1; 8 bases align to TRBD1. The CDR3 has 14 amino acids. V lost 4 bases, J lost 3 bases, and 5 bases stayed unmatched. Germline V gene data show CDR1 as SGHRS and CDR2 as YFSETQ. Here the CDR3 DNA reads TGCGCCAGCAGCACCCAGGGGGCAGACACTGAAGCTTTCTTT. As protein: CASSTQGADTEAFF.

To note about this clone: Other DNA sequences in the sample encode the same CDR3. J is TRBJ1-1 and V is TRBV5-1; tentatively, D is TRBD1 (6 bases). The germline V gene encodes CDR1 SGHRS and CDR2 YFSETQ. The CDR3 consists of 14 residues. V was cut by 0 bases and J by 2 bases, with 8 bases left in between. CDR3: CASSLGQVNTEAFF. DNA for the CDR3: TGCGCCAGCAGCTTGGGACAGGTAAACACTGAAGCTTTCTTT.

The DNA of the CDR3 is TGCGCCAGCAGCCGTGGTAGCGCGGGCACCGGGGAGCTGTTTTTT. Protein sequence: CASSRGSAGTGELFF. This sequence joins TRBV4-1 and TRBJ2-2; D possibly corresponds to TRBD2 (5 bases). V was pared by 4 bases and J by 4 bases, with 13 bases between. The CDR3 spans 15 residues. Germline loops: CDR1 MGHRA, CDR2 YSYEKL.

This clone came up a few times. The chain carries TRBV18 and TRBJ1-5, with TRBD1 matching 9 bases. V lost 6 bases and J lost 2; bases outside the gene matches: 8. The CDR3 is 16 amino acids. CDR1 and CDR2 (germline): KGHSH, LQKENI. CDR3 in amino acids: CASSPIRDRGNQPQHF. Here the CDR3 DNA reads TGTGCCAGCTCGCCCATCAGGGACAGGGGCAATCAGCCCCAGCATTTT.

This clone was counted a few times. For the CDR3, the DNA is TGTGCCAGCAGTTCCTCCCTTAGCGGGACATACAATGAGCAGTTCTTC. This codes for CASSSSLSGTYNEQFF. This chain joins TRBV28 and TRBJ2-1; 8 bases fit TRBD2. The CDR3 consists of 16 residues. The germline V gene has CDR1 MDHEN and CDR2 SYDVKM. V shed 4 bases and J 4 bases; nucleotides not matched to a gene: 9.

The V call is TRBV29-1, the J call TRBJ2-5, with 12 bases matching TRBD1. The CDR3 sequence is 14 residues long. The germline V gene encodes CDR1 SQVTM and CDR2 ANQGSEA. The trim removed 6 bases at V and 5 bases at J, leaving 7 bases unmatched. CDR3 nucleotide sequence: TGCAGCGTCGCGGGACAGGGGGCGGGGGAGACCCAGTACTTC. Protein product: CSVAGQGAGETQYF.

V gene TRBV18 combines with J gene TRBJ2-1, with D possibly TRBD1 on 5 matching bases. This CDR3 contains 13 residues. The germline V gene has CDR1 KGHSH and CDR2 LQKENI. V dropped 1 base and J dropped 5 bases, with 6 bases sitting between them. CDR3: CASSPLQDNEQFF. The CDR3 nucleotides are TGTGCCAGCTCACCACTACAGGACAATGAGCAGTTCTTC.

This clone was seen a few times. Here the CDR3 reads CAWSSTGVYGYTF. CDR3 nucleotide sequence: TGTGCCTGGAGTTCGACAGGGGTCTATGGCTACACCTTC. This chain joins TRBV30 and TRBJ1-2; TRBD1 matches at 8 bases. The V and J ends lost 2 bases and 4 bases, in that order; junction bases with no gene match: 3. The CDR3 consists of 13 residues. CDR1 and CDR2 from the germline V gene are GTSNPN and SVGIG (reference sequence).

There are a few counts of this clone. J is TRBJ2-1 and V is TRBV7-9, with 12 bases lining up with TRBD2. The CDR3 consists of 15 residues. V was clipped by 1 base and J by 13 bases; unmatched bases: 8. The germline V gene has CDR1 SEHNR and CDR2 FQNEAQ (reference sequence). CDR3 sequence reads: CASSLDLAGGPRQFF. CDR3 sequence (DNA): TGTGCCAGCAGCTTAGACCTAGCGGGAGGGCCGCGTCAGTTCTTC.

The chain has TRBV29-1 and TRBJ2-5; 7 bases match TRBD1. CDR1 is SQVTM, CDR2 ANQGSEA, per germline. V trimming: 5 bases; J trimming: 1 base; junction bases outside the gene matches: 13. CDR3 length equals 16 residues. CDR3 region: CSVKPQFRGIQETQYF. In DNA form, the CDR3 reads TGCAGCGTTAAACCCCAATTCAGGGGGATCCAAGAGACCCAGTACTTC.

This chain connects TRBV7-9 to TRBJ2-1, with 10 positions matching TRBD2. This CDR3 comprises 16 residues. Germline assignment: CDR1 SEHNR and CDR2 FQNEAQ (reference sequence). The ends lost 8 bases at V and 9 bases at J; junction bases unmatched: 16. The CDR3 sequence is CASHTPPGLASGEQFF. DNA for the CDR3: TGTGCCAGCCACACGCCACCGGGACTAGCGTCCGGTGAGCAGTTCTTC.

The V call is TRBV28, the J call TRBJ2-7; a weak D match, TRBD1 (6 bases). Germline V gives CDR1 MDHEN, CDR2 SYDVKM. Trimming left V 5 bases short and J 6 bases short, with 11 bases between. The CDR3 spans 12 residues. CDR3: CASSPEGVEQYF. As DNA, the CDR3 is TGTGCCAGCAGTCCCGAGGGGGTCGAGCAGTACTTC.